The 30 T cell receptor beta chains below all came from one sample that was sequenced in a study of T cell repertoires in cytomegalovirus infection. No antigen has been identified for these receptors. MiXCR was run by TCRdb on the reads, yielding one entry per CDR3 protein. The sample has around 78,000 distinct CDR3 sequences; around 42% are singletons. This material consisted of CD8+ T cells from cultured PBMCs, taken from culture after CMV antigen stimulation. Receptors were obtained from a human donor in good health (CMV status not recorded). Some clones in this sample may be carry-over from other donors' samples.

V is TRBV6-2 or TRBV6-3 and J is TRBJ1-2; D not resolved. In germline, CDR1 is MNHEY, CDR2 SVGEGT. The germline V and J ends were trimmed by 2 bases and 5 bases, with 12 bases remaining between them. The CDR3 is 14 residues long. In nucleotides, the CDR3 is TGTGCCAGCAGTTACCGGGTTCAGCGTTATGGCTACACCTTC. Translation: CASSYRVQRYGYTF.

The DNA of the CDR3 is TGTGCCAGCAGTTCGAGGAGCTATGGCTACACCTTC. Its translation is CASSSRSYGYTF. The chain recombines TRBV7-9 with TRBJ1-2, with D unresolved. The ends were cut back, 6 bases at V and 4 bases at J, with 9 bases in the middle. The CDR3 is made up of 12 amino acids. CDR1 is SEHNR and CDR2 is FQNEAQ in the germline V gene (reference sequence).

This clonotype came up a few times. This chain connects TRBV7-8 to TRBJ1-4; no clear D gene. Germline V CDR1 and CDR2: SGHVS, FQNEAQ. The germline V and J ends were trimmed by 1 base and 0 bases, with 9 bases remaining between them. The CDR3 totals 16 residues. Here the CDR3 reads CASSLVLVATNEKLFF. Written as DNA, the CDR3 is TGTGCCAGCAGCTTAGTTTTGGTTGCAACTAATGAAAAACTGTTTTTT. Together with reference TRBV7-8 and TRBJ1-4, the CDR3 gives the full variable domain: GAGVSQSPRYKVAKRGQDVALRCDPISGHVSLFWYQQALGQGPEFLTYFQNEAQLDKSGLPSDRFFAERPEGSVSTLKIQRTQQEDSAVYLCASSLVLVATNEKLFFGSGTQLSVL.

This chain connects TRBV7-3 to TRBJ2-1, with TRBD2 identical over 9 bases. The CDR3 is 16 residues long. The J segment lost 6 bases and the V segment lost 5 bases, leaving 11 bases of the junction unmatched. The germline gives CDR1 SGHTA, CDR2 FQGTGA. CDR3 sequence reads: CASSRRIAGDTNEQFF. Written as DNA, the CDR3 is TGTGCCAGCAGCCGCAGGATAGCGGGGGACACCAATGAGCAGTTCTTC.

This clonotype has ten or more counts. The chain carries TRBV27 and TRBJ1-2; TRBD1 matches 7 bases. The germline CDR1 and CDR2 sequences are MNHEY and SMNVEV (reference sequence). There are 17 residues in the CDR3. V gave up 4 bases and J gave up 2 bases; unmatched junction bases: 13. CDR3 DNA sequence: TGTGCCAGCAGTTCCTTATCACAGGGGATTGGAAACTATGGCTACACCTTC. Protein sequence: CASSSLSQGIGNYGYTF.

This chain connects TRBV4-1 to TRBJ2-1, with D maybe TRBD2 (6 bases). This CDR3 is 17 amino acids long. Trimming removed 7 bases from V and 0 bases from J, with 19 bases in between. CDR1 MGHRA and CDR2 YSYEKL come from the germline V gene. CDR3 protein: CASTKAPPGDSYNEQFF. The CDR3 DNA reads TGCGCCAGCACCAAAGCCCCCCCGGGGGACTCCTACAATGAGCAGTTCTTC.

This clonotype has just a few counts. The chain employs TRBV12-3 or TRBV12-4 and TRBJ2-1; 7 bases line up with TRBD1. The CDR3 is 14 residues long. The ends lost 4 bases at V and 8 bases at J; junction bases unmatched: 8. CDR3 region: CASSSGQAWHEQFF. The CDR3 region has the DNA TGTGCCAGCAGTTCCGGACAGGCGTGGCATGAGCAGTTCTTC.

The chain employs TRBV4-1 and TRBJ2-2, with D maybe TRBD1 (6 bases). Germline V lookup: CDR1 MGHRA, CDR2 YSYEKL. The V and J ends lost 6 bases and 4 bases respectively, with 12 bases between them. The CDR3 loop spans 14 amino acids. In DNA, the CDR3 is TGCGCCAGCAGACAGGGATACTCCACCGGGGAGCTGTTTTTT. As protein: CASRQGYSTGELFF.

This clonotype appeared a few times. The chain links TRBV4-1 to TRBJ1-5; tentatively, D is TRBD1 (6 bases). Germline loops: CDR1 MGHRA, CDR2 YSYEKL. Trimming removed 0 bases from V and 5 bases from J, with 14 bases in between. The CDR3 has 16 residues. CDR3 residues: CASSQDVGAGHQPQHF. CDR3 DNA sequence: TGCGCCAGCAGCCAAGATGTGGGGGCAGGGCATCAGCCCCAGCATTTT.

This clonotype was recorded many times. CDR3 sequence: CASSPSLTEETQYF. For the CDR3, the DNA is TGTGCCAGCAGCCCGTCCCTCACTGAAGAGACCCAGTACTTC. The chain uses TRBV7-8 and TRBJ2-5, with D uncertain. CDR3 length: 14 residues. Trimming took off 5 bases at V and 3 bases at J, with 13 bases between the two ends. The V gene's germline CDR1 is SGHVS and CDR2 FQNEAQ.

The sample holds a few counts of this clonotype. The chain combines TRBV4-1 with TRBJ2-1, with D perhaps assigned TRBD1 or TRBD2 (6 bases each). Germline CDR1 is MGHRA and CDR2 is YSYEKL. This CDR3 comprises 15 residues. V dropped 3 bases and J dropped 7 bases, with 16 bases sitting between them. The CDR3 DNA sequence: TGCGCCAGCAGCCACGGAGGGCCGACAGGTAATGAGCAGTTCTTC. This sequence encodes CASSHGGPTGNEQFF.

J is TRBJ2-1 and V is TRBV5-8; D uncertain. V was shortened by 0 bases and J by 7 bases, with 5 bases between the two germline ends. CDR3 length: 12 residues. The germline V gene encodes CDR1 SGHTS and CDR2 YDEGEE. The CDR3 DNA follows: TGTGCCAGCAGCTTGGTGGAGAATGAGCAGTTCTTC. Protein product: CASSLVENEQFF. Full variable domain (remainder filled in from reference TRBV5-8 and TRBJ2-1): EAGVTQSPTHLIKTRGQQATLRCSPISGHTSVYWYQQALGLGLQFLLWYDEGEERNRGNFPPRFSGRQFPNYSSELNVNALELEDSALYLCASSLVENEQFFGPGTRLTVL.

For this clonotype: One end of the junction does not line up with germline, which may come from a read error. The chain has TRBV2 and TRBJ2-3, with D hard to call. The CDR3 has 10 residues. Germline values: CDR1 SNHLY, CDR2 FYNNEI. The CDR3, as DNA: TGTGCCGGCAGTGTCCCAGCGCAGTATTTT. This codes for CAGSVPAQYF.

This clonotype was detected many times. The V call is TRBV27, the J call TRBJ2-5, with unresolved D. Trimming stripped 2 bases from V and 0 bases from J, with 10 bases between. The V gene's germline CDR1 is MNHEY and CDR2 SMNVEV (reference sequence). The CDR3 runs 15 residues. CDR3 amino acids: CASSLSWADQETQYF. In DNA, the CDR3 is TGTGCCAGCAGTTTAAGTTGGGCGGACCAAGAGACCCAGTACTTC.

The V and J genes are TRBV20-1 and TRBJ2-3, with 14 bases aligning to TRBD2. The ends lost 7 bases at V and 0 bases at J; junction bases unmatched: 9. The V gene's germline CDR1 is DFQATT and CDR2 SNEGSKA (reference sequence). The CDR3 sequence is 17 residues long. Here the CDR3 DNA reads TGCAGTGGCCTGGGACTAGCGGGGGTACTAAGCACAGATACGCAGTATTTT. Residues: CSGLGLAGVLSTDTQYF.

This clonotype was detected only a few times. The chain combines TRBV12-3 or TRBV12-4 with TRBJ2-2; a possible D gene is TRBD1 (5 bases). V lost 6 bases and J lost 6, with 11 bases in between. There are 13 residues in the CDR3. In DNA form, the CDR3 reads TGTGCCAGCAGAGCAGGGTTCTCCGGGGAGCTGTTTTTT. Its protein is CASRAGFSGELFF.

J is TRBJ1-2 and V is TRBV6-7; tentatively, D is TRBD1 (5 bases). TRBV6-7 is marked as an open reading frame, function uncertain. V lost 5 bases and J 3 bases, leaving 19 bases between the germline ends. The CDR3 has 16 amino acids. CDR3 sequence reads: CASSRTMGPNHYGYTF. As DNA, the CDR3 is TGTGCCAGCAGTCGAACAATGGGGCCTAATCACTATGGCTACACCTTC.

This clonotype has only a few counts. The chain employs TRBV7-2 and TRBJ2-5; the match to TRBD2 covers 8 bases. CDR1 and CDR2 from the germline V gene are SGHTA and FQGNSA. The CDR3 is 16 residues long. The trim removed 2 bases at V and 5 bases at J, leaving 10 bases unmatched. CDR3 region: CASSLWLMSSGETQYF. The DNA for the CDR3 is TGTGCCAGCAGCTTATGGTTGATGTCTAGCGGGGAGACCCAGTACTTC.

The J gene is TRBJ2-7, the V gene TRBV6-6; 7 nucleotides match TRBD1. CDR1 is MNHNY, CDR2 SVGAGI, per germline (reference sequence). The CDR3 consists of 15 residues. V gave up 5 bases and J gave up 3 bases; unmatched junction bases: 10. The CDR3, as DNA: TGTGCCAGCAGTGTCAGGGGGATGTGGGTCTACGAGCAGTACTTC. As protein: CASSVRGMWVYEQYF.

This chain joins TRBV7-9 and TRBJ2-3; 8 bases align to TRBD2. V trimming: 4 bases; J trimming: 6 bases; junction bases outside the gene matches: 9. CDR3 size: 15 residues. The germline V gene has CDR1 SEHNR and CDR2 FQNEAQ (reference sequence). The CDR3 is CASSSRLAGWDTQYF. In nucleotides, the CDR3 is TGTGCCAGCAGCTCCCGGTTAGCGGGATGGGATACGCAGTATTTT.

In its sample, this clonotype was seen a few times. The V call is TRBV27, the J call TRBJ2-1; the D gene could be TRBD1 or TRBD2 (5 bases each). This CDR3 is 16 amino acids long. Trimming pared 4 bases from V and 4 bases from J, leaving 17 bases between. The V gene's germline CDR1 is MNHEY and CDR2 SMNVEV (reference sequence). The CDR3 region has the DNA TGTGCCAGCAGTTCCCTATTGGGGGACCGATACAATGAGCAGTTCTTC. Translated, it gives CASSSLLGDRYNEQFF.

The chain employs TRBV6-6 and TRBJ2-7; D may be TRBD1 (5 bases). CDR3 length equals 13 residues. Germline CDR1 and CDR2: MNHNY and SVGAGI (reference sequence). The V gene lost 6 bases and the J gene lost 1 base, with 10 bases spanning the gap. The CDR3: CASSRRESYEQYF. The CDR3 DNA is TGTGCCAGCAGCCGCAGGGAATCCTACGAGCAGTACTTC.

J is TRBJ1-1 and V is TRBV7-6, with D tentatively TRBD1 (5 bases). This CDR3 has 15 amino acids. V was pared by 2 bases and J by 1 base, with 11 bases between. CDR1 and CDR2 from the germline V gene are SGHVS and FNYEAQ. CDR3 nucleotide sequence: TGTGCCAGCAGCTTATTAGGGGCCGAGAACACTGAAGCTTTCTTT. Translation: CASSLLGAENTEAFF.

The chain links TRBV29-1 to TRBJ2-7; D ambiguous. This CDR3 contains 10 residues. Trimming left V 7 bases short and J 10 bases short, with 14 bases between. Germline assignment: CDR1 SQVTM and CDR2 ANQGSEA. The CDR3 nucleotides are TGCAGCGCATTAATAGATGTACAGTACTTC. Translated, it gives CSALIDVQYF.

This clonotype has just a few counts. The chain uses TRBV7-2 and TRBJ2-7; D not resolved. Looked up from germline, CDR1 is SGHTA and CDR2 is FQGNSA. The CDR3 runs to 13 residues. Trimming left V 1 base short and J 7 bases short, with 11 bases between. CDR3 residues: CASSLVIAREQYF. CDR3 in DNA: TGTGCCAGCAGCTTAGTCATTGCAAGGGAGCAGTACTTC.

The gene calls are TRBV7-6 and TRBJ2-7; 7 bases are shared with TRBD1. V dropped 5 bases and J dropped 2; count of bases not matched to a gene: 6. There are 14 residues in the CDR3. Germline V gene sequence: CDR1 SGHVS, CDR2 FNYEAQ. CDR3 coding DNA: TGTGCCAGCAGCGCTTACAGGGGCCCCTACGAGCAGTACTTC. Protein: CASSAYRGPYEQYF.

The chain employs TRBV28 and TRBJ2-1; 8 positions agree with TRBD1. Trimming cost V 3 bases and J 4 bases; bases outside gene matches: 8. The germline V gene has CDR1 MDHEN and CDR2 SYDVKM. The CDR3 length is 16 residues. The CDR3 DNA sequence: TGTGCCAGCAGTTTGGGGACAGGCTATATTTACAATGAGCAGTTCTTC. Its translation is CASSLGTGYIYNEQFF.

The gene calls are TRBV7-9 and TRBJ1-3, with a possible D match to TRBD1 (5 bases). CDR1 and CDR2 from the germline V gene are SEHNR and FQNEAQ (reference sequence). This CDR3 is built from 16 residues. V lost 7 bases and J 2 bases, leaving 18 bases between the germline ends. The CDR3 DNA reads as TGTGCCAGCACCGGATTCCCGGGGGGAGCTGGAAACACCATATATTTT. Translation gives CASTGFPGGAGNTIYF.

The rearrangement uses TRBV7-8 and TRBJ2-1; no clear D gene. Germline assignment: CDR1 SGHVS and CDR2 FQNEAQ. The CDR3 consists of 14 residues. With 1 base removed from V and 3 bases from J, the gap between germline ends came to 7 bases. In nucleotides, the CDR3 is TGTGCCAGCAGCTTAGAGGGCAGCTACAATGAGCAGTTCTTC. This encodes CASSLEGSYNEQFF.

This clonotype was recorded at least ten times. The V gene is TRBV7-2, the J gene TRBJ1-2, with TRBD1 identical over 7 bases. Germline V gives CDR1 SGHTA, CDR2 FQGNSA. V shed 5 bases and J 8 bases; nucleotides not matched to a gene: 20. This CDR3 is 17 amino acids long. The CDR3 nucleotides are TGTGCCAGCAGCCCCCATTTGGCAGGGGGTGGGGGTGAGGGCTACACCTTC. The encoded protein is CASSPHLAGGGGEGYTF.